A selection of T cell receptor beta chains follows, all from one sample in a study of blood T cell repertoires in COVID-19. TCRdb's copy holds only in-frame clones and misses some; the assay was immunoSEQ multiplex PCR. This table has about 210,000 clones, roughly nine tenths appearing once. The sequenced sample was peripheral blood. The receptors shown here come from a man aged 25-45 years with acute or convalescent COVID-19. The CDR3 runs from the conserved cysteine through the conserved F or W. The D gene is left open where the match is weak. Where a row states a size, it is once, few, many or the class of an expanded clone; other rows omit it.

J	size	D	V	DNA	CDR3
TRBJ2-3	NA	TRBD1	TRBV6-6	TGTGCCAGCAGCCAAATGACAGGGGGCGCGCCAGATACGCAGTATTTT	CASSQMTGGAPDTQYF
TRBJ2-1	NA	TRBD2	TRBV9	TGTGCCAGCAGCGTAGCTAGCGGGGTTTCCTACAATGAGCAGTTCTTC	CASSVASGVSYNEQFF
TRBJ2-7	NA	TRBD1	TRBV4-1	TGCGCCAGCAGCCAAGGGTACGGGACAGGGATCAACGAGCAGTACTTC	CASSQGYGTGINEQYF
TRBJ2-7	NA	TRBD2	TRBV15	TGTGCCACCAGCGCAAGACTAGCGGGAGGGCCCTACGAGCAGTACTTC	CATSARLAGGPYEQYF
TRBJ2-5	NA	NA	TRBV2	TGTGCCAGCACTCGAGGGAGGCAAGAGACCCAGTACTTC	CASTRGRQETQYF
TRBJ1-5	NA	NA	TRBV29-1	TGCAGCGTTGGACAGTATAGCAATCAGCCCCAGCATTTT	CSVGQYSNQPQHF
TRBJ2-7	NA	NA	TRBV18	TGTGCCAGCTCACCGGGTATAGGGGTTGCCGAGCAGTACTTC	CASSPGIGVAEQYF
TRBJ1-5	NA	TRBD1	TRBV2	TGTGCCAGCAACCCTGGACAGGGGGGAGGCAATCAGCCCCAGCATTTT	CASNPGQGGGNQPQHF
TRBJ2-1	NA	NA	TRBV11-2	TGTGCCAGCAGCCCTGTCCAAGCCCAGGGTGCGCAGTTCTTC	CASSPVQAQGAQFF
TRBJ1-6	once	NA	TRBV12-3/TRBV12-4	TGTGCCAGCACCCCCAATGGCGGTTCACCCCTCCACTTT	CASTPNGGSPLHF
TRBJ1-1	NA	NA	TRBV3-1/TRBV3-2	TGTGCCAGCAGCAAGAGGGAGTTTAGTCCCAACACTGAAGCTTTCTTT	CASSKREFSPNTEAFF
TRBJ2-1	NA	TRBD2	TRBV28	TGTGCCAGCAGAAATAGACTAGCGGGAGCTCGGGAGCAGTTCTTC	CASRNRLAGAREQFF
TRBJ1-2	NA	NA	TRBV28	TGTGCCAGCAGCCTTTTAGGACAGTCTGACGCGTACGATGGCTACACCTTC	CASSLLGQSDAYDGYTF
TRBJ2-5	once	TRBD2	TRBV9	TGTGCCAGCAGCGTGACTAGCGGGGAGCAAGAGACCCAGTACTTC	CASSVTSGEQETQYF
TRBJ1-2	NA	TRBD1	TRBV29-1	TGCAGCGGGGACAGTTCGGTTGGCTACACCTTC	CSGDSSVGYTF
TRBJ1-6	NA	NA	TRBV9	TGTGCCAGCAGCGTAGACCCGGACACTTATAATTCACCCCTCCACTTT	CASSVDPDTYNSPLHF
TRBJ1-1	NA	NA	TRBV28	TGTGCCAGCTACGACAGTTGGAACACTGAAGCTTTCTTT	CASYDSWNTEAFF
TRBJ2-7	NA	NA	TRBV28	TGTGCCAGCGAATCAACGGGTAGCTCCTACGAGCAGTACTTC	CASESTGSSYEQYF
TRBJ2-1	NA	TRBD2	TRBV6-2/TRBV6-3	TGTGCCAGCAGTTACTCGACTAGCGGGAGGGGCAATGAGCAGTTCTTC	CASSYSTSGRGNEQFF
TRBJ2-7	NA	NA	TRBV27	TGTGCCAGCAGTTTAAAGGGGGTAGCCCCCTACGAGCAGTACTTC	CASSLKGVAPYEQYF
TRBJ2-7	NA	NA	TRBV28	TGTGCCACCAAAGGAGTCTACGAGCAGTACTTC	CATKGVYEQYF
TRBJ2-3	NA	TRBD1	TRBV5-1	TGCGCCAGCAGCCCTCGACAGGGCCGCTCAGATACGCAGTATTTT	CASSPRQGRSDTQYF
TRBJ2-7	NA	TRBD2	TRBV4-1	TGCGCCAGCAGCCCGACCCTAGCGGAACCCTCCTACGAGCAGTACTTC	CASSPTLAEPSYEQYF
TRBJ1-4	NA	NA	TRBV6-1	TGTGCCAGCAGTGATGACAGTCTTACAAAACTGTTTTTT	CASSDDSLTKLFF
TRBJ2-5	NA	TRBD2	TRBV5-6	TGTGCCAGCAGCTTGGGAATCGGGGGGGCCGCGGTAGAGACCCAGTACTTC	CASSLGIGGAAVETQYF
TRBJ2-5	NA	TRBD2	TRBV3-1/TRBV3-2	TGTGCCAGCAGCCACCTACTAGCGGAACAAGAGACCCAGTACTTC	CASSHLLAEQETQYF
TRBJ2-1	NA	TRBD2	TRBV9	TGTGCCAGCAGTGGGCGACTAGCGGGAGGGGGGATCGATGAGCAGTTCTTC	CASSGRLAGGGIDEQFF
TRBJ1-2	once	NA	TRBV29-1	TGCAGCGTTGAAGGCGCTGTTGCCTACACCTTC	CSVEGAVAYTF
TRBJ2-7	NA	TRBD1	TRBV6-6	TGTGCCAGCAGTCTACAGGGGGCGCTTACCCTGGGCCCTCTCTCCGAGCAGTACTTC	CASSLQGALTLGPLSEQYF
TRBJ1-4	many	NA	TRBV7-9	TGTGCCAGCAGCTCTGAAGGGGTCGGAACAAAACTGTTTTTT	CASSSEGVGTKLFF
TRBJ2-7	NA	TRBD1	TRBV7-2	TGTGCCAGCAGCTTCAAGACAGGGGGCATTTACGAGCAGTACTTC	CASSFKTGGIYEQYF
TRBJ2-7	NA	NA	TRBV27	TGTGCCAGCAGTTTTGGCCCCGCTAGCGTCAGTGTATCCGAGCAGTACTTC	CASSFGPASVSVSEQYF
TRBJ2-1	NA	TRBD1	TRBV28	TGTGCCAGCAGTTCTCACTCCCCGGGACAGGGTTACAATGAGCAGTTCTTC	CASSSHSPGQGYNEQFF
TRBJ2-7	NA	TRBD1	TRBV5-1	TGCGCCAGCAGTCGTGGACAGGGGAAATACGAGCAGTACTTC	CASSRGQGKYEQYF
TRBJ1-3	NA	NA	TRBV5-5	TGTGCCAGCAGCTTGGGGTCAGAAAACACCATATATTTT	CASSLGSENTIYF
TRBJ2-5	NA	NA	TRBV27	TGTGCCAGCAGTCCGGGACTCCTACAAGAGACCCAGTACTTC	CASSPGLLQETQYF
TRBJ2-3	NA	NA	TRBV28	TGTGCCAGCAGTTTACCCTCCCAGGGGACAGATACGCAGTATTTT	CASSLPSQGTDTQYF
TRBJ1-1	NA	TRBD1	TRBV7-8	TGTGCCAGCAGCTTACAGGGGGCTGGGGCTGAAGCTTTCTTT	CASSLQGAGAEAFF
TRBJ2-2	once	NA	TRBV4-1	TGCGCCAGCAGCCAAGACCGGGTTTTGGAGCTGTTTTTT	CASSQDRVLELFF
TRBJ1-1	NA	NA	TRBV5-4	TGTGCCAGCAGTCCAGGAGGGGCTGAAGCTTTCTTT	CASSPGGAEAFF
TRBJ2-5	NA	TRBD2	TRBV5-4	TGTGCCAGCAGCTTAATGGCTAGCGGGGGTCTCAAAGAGACCCAGTACTTC	CASSLMASGGLKETQYF
TRBJ2-7	NA	TRBD2	TRBV7-3	TGTGCCAGCAGCCCAAGACTAGCGGGAAAGTACGAGCAGTACTTC	CASSPRLAGKYEQYF